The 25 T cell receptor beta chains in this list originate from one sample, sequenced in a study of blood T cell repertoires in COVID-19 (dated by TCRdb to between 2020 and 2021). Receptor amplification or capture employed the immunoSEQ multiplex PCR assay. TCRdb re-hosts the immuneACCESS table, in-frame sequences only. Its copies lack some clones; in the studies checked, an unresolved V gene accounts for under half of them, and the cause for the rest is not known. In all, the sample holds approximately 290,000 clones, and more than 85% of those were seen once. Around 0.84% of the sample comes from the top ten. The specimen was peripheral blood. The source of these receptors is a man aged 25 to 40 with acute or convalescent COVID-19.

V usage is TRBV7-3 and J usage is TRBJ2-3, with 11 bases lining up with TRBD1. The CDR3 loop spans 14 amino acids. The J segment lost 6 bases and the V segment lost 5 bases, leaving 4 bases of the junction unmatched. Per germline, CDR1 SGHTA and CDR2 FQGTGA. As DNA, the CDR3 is TGTGCCAGCAGCCGGGACAGGGGGACTGATACGCAGTATTTT. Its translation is CASSRDRGTDTQYF.

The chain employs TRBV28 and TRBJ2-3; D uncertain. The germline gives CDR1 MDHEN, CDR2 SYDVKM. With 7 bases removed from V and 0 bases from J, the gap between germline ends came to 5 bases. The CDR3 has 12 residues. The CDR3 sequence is CASTRSTDTQYF. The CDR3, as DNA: TGTGCCAGCACGCGGAGCACAGATACGCAGTATTTT. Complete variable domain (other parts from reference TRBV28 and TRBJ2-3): DVKVTQSSRYLVKRTGEKVFLECVQDMDHENMFWYRQDPGLGLRLIYFSYDVKMKEKGDIPEGYSVSREKKERFSLILESASTNQTSMYLCASTRSTDTQYFGPGTRLTVL.

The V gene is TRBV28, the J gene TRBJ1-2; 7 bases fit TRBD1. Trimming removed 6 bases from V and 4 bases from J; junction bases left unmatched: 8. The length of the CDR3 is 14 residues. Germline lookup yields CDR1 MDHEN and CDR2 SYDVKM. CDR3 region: CASSYRTGSYGYTF. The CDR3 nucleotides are TGTGCCAGCAGCTACCGGACAGGTTCCTATGGCTACACCTTC.

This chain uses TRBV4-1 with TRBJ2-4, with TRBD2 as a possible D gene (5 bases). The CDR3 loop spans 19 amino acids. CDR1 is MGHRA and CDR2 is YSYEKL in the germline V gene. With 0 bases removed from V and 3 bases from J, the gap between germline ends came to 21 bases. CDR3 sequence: CASSQEPGVFGGDKNIQYF. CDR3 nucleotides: TGCGCCAGCAGCCAAGAACCAGGAGTGTTCGGAGGTGACAAAAACATTCAGTACTTC.

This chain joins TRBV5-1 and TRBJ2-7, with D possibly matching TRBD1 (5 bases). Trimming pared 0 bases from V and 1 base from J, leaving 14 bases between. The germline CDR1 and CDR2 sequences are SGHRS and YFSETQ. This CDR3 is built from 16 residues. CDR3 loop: CASSLGGASTSYEQYF. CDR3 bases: TGCGCCAGCAGCTTGGGTGGGGCCTCTACTTCCTACGAGCAGTACTTC. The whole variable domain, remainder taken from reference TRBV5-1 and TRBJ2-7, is KAGVTQTPRYLIKTRGQQVTLSCSPISGHRSVSWYQQTPGQGLQFLFEYFSETQRNKGNFPGRFSGRQFSNSRSEMNVSTLELGDSALYLCASSLGGASTSYEQYFGPGTRLTVT.

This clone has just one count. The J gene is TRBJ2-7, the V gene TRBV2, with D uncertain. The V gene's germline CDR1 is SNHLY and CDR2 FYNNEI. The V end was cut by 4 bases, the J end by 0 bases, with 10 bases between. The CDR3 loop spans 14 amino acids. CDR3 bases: TGTGCCAGCAGTGCCTACTTGAGCTCCTACGAGCAGTACTTC. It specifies CASSAYLSSYEQYF.

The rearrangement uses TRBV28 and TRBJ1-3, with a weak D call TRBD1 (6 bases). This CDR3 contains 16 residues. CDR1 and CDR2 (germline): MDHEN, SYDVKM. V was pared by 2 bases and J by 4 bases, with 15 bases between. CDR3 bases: TGTGCCAGCAGTTTAGGGTACAGGGCGTACGGAAACACCATATATTTT. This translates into CASSLGYRAYGNTIYF.

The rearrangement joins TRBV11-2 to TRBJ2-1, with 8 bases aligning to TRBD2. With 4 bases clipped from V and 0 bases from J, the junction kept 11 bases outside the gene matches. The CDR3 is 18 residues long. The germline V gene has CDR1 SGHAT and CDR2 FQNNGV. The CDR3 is CASSSLRGGVSSYNEQFF. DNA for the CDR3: TGTGCCAGCAGCTCACTACGGGGGGGAGTCAGCTCCTACAATGAGCAGTTCTTC.

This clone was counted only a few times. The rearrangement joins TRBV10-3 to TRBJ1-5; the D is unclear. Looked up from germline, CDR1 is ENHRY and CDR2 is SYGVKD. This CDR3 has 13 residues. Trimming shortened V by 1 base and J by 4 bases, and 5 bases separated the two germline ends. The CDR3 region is CAISEYGNQPQHF. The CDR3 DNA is TGTGCCATCAGTGAGTACGGTAATCAGCCCCAGCATTTT.

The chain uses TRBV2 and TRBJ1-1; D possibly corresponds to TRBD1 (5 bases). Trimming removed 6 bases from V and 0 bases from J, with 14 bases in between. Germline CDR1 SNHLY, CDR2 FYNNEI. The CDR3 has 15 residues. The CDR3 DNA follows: TGTGCCAGCAGGCCTTTTGGGGCCTTGAACACTGAAGCTTTCTTT. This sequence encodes CASRPFGALNTEAFF.

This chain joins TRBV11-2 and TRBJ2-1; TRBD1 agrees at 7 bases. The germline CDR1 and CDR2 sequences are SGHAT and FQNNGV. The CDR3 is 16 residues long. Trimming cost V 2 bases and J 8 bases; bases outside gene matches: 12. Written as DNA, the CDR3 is TGTGCCAGCAGCTTAACCCCGGGACAGAGGGTGGATGAGCAGTTCTTC. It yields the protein CASSLTPGQRVDEQFF.

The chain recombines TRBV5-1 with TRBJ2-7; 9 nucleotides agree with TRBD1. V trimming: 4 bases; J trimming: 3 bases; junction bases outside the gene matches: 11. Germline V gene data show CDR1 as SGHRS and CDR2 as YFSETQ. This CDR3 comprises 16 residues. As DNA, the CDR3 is TGCGCCAGCAGCGCCCGCTCCGGGACAGGGTTCTACGAGCAGTACTTC. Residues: CASSARSGTGFYEQYF.

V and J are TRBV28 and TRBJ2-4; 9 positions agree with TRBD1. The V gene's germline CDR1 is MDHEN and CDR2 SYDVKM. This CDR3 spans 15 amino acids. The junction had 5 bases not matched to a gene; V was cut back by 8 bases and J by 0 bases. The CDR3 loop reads CASLEQGAAKNIQYF. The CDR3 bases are TGTGCCAGCCTCGAACAGGGGGCAGCCAAAAACATTCAGTACTTC.

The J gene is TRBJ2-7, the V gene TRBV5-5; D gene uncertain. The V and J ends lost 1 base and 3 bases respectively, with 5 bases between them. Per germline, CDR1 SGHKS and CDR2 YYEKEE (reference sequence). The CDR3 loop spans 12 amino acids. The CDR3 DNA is TGTGCCAGCAGCTTGAATCTCTACGAGCAGTACTTC. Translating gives CASSLNLYEQYF.

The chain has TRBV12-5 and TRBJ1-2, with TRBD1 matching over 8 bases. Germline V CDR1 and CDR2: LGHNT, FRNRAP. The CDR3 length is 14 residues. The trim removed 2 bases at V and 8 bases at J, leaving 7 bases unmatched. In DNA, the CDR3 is TGTGCTAGTGGTTTGCCGACAGGGGTGGGGGGCTACACCTTC. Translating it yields CASGLPTGVGGYTF.

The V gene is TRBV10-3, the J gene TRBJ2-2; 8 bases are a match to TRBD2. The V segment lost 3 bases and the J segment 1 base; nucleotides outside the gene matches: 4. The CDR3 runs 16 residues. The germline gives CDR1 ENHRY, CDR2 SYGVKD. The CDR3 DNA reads TGTGCCATCAGTGAACCCAGCGGGAGGAACACCGGGGAGCTGTTTTTT. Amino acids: CAISEPSGRNTGELFF.

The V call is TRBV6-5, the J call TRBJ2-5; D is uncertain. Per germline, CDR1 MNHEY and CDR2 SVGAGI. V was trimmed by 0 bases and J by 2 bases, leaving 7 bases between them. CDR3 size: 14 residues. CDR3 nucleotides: TGTGCCAGCAGTTACTCGGCAGGTCAAGAGACCCAGTACTTC. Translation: CASSYSAGQETQYF.

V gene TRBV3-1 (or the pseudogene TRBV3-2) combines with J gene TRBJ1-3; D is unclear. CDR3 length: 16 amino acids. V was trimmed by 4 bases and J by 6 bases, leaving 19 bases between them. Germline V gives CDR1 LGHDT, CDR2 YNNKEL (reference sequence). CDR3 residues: CASSRFQAAGLNTIYF. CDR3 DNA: TGTGCCAGCAGCCGCTTCCAAGCAGCAGGTTTAAACACCATATATTTT.

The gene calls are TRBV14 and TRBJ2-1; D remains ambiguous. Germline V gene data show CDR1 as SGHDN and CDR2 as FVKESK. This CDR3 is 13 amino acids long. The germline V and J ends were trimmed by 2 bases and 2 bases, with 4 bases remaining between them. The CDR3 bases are TGTGCCAGCAGCCAATACACCTACAATGAGCAGTTCTTC. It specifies CASSQYTYNEQFF.

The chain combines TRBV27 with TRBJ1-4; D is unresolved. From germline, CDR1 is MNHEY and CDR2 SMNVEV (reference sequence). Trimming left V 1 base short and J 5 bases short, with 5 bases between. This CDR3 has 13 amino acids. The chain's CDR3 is CASSLWRNEKLFF. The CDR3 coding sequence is TGTGCCAGCAGTTTATGGAGAAATGAAAAACTGTTTTTT.

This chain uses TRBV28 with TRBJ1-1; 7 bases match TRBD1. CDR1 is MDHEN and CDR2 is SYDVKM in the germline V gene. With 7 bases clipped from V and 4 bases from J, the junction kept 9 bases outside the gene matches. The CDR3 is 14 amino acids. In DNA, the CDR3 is TGTGCCAGCATAGACAACAGGGGCGGCACTGAAGCTTTCTTT. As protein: CASIDNRGGTEAFF.

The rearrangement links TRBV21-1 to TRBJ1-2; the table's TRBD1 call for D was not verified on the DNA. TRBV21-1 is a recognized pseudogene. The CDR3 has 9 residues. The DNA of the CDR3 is TGTAAGGCAGGGTATGGCTACACCTTC. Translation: CKAGYGYTF.

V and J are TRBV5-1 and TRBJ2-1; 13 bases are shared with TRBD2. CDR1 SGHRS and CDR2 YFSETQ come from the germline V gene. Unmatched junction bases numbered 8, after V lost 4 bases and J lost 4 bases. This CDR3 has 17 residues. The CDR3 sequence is CASSLGLAGFGYNEQFF. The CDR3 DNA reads TGCGCCAGCAGCCTGGGACTAGCGGGATTCGGATACAATGAGCAGTTCTTC.

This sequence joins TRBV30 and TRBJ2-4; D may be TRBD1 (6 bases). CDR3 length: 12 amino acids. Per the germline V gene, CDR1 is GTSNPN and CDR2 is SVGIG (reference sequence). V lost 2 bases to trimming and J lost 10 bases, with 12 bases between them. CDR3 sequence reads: CAWSSGTNIQYF. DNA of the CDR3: TGTGCCTGGAGTTCCGGGACAAATATTCAGTACTTC.

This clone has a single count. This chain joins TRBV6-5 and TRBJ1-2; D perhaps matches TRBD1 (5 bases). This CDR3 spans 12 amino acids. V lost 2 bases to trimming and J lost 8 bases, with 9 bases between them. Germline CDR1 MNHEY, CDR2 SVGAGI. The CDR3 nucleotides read TGTGCCAGCAGTTACGGTCAGGGCGGCTACACCTTC. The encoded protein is CASSYGQGGYTF.